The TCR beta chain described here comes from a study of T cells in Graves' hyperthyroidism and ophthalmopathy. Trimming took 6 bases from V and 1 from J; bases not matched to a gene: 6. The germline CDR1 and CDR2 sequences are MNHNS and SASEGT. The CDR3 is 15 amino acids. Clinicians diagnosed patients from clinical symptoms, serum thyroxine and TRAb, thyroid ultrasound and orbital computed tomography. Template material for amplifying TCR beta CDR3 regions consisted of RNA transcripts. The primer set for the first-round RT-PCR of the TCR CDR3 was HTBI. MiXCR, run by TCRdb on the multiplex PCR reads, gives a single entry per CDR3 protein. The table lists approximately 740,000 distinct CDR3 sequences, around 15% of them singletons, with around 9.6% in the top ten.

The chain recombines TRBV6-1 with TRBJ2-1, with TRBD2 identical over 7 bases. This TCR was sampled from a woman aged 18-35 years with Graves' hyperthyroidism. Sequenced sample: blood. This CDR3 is CASSPLANSYNEQFF. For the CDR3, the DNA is TGTGCCAGCAGCCCACTAGCGAATTCCTACAATGAGCAGTTCTTC.